Below, 11 T cell receptor beta chains from the same sample are listed, as sequenced in a study of shared clonotypes between healthy human individuals. Measured with immunoSEQ multiplex PCR; TCRdb has only the in-frame clones, and not every one. The sample includes approximately 1.1 million clones, around 78% of them seen just once. Material for sequencing was memory CD4+ T cells from PBMCs. Subset meaning: CD45RA-negative fraction. The receptors here all came from a man between 18 and 29 years old in good health. Some clones in this sample may be carry-over from other donors' samples.

This clone came up a few times. The chain couples TRBV12-2 to TRBJ2-7; the D call in the table, TRBD2, was not verified against the DNA. TRBV12-2 is termed a pseudogene. The CDR3 sequence is 14 residues long. The CDR3 sequence: CASRLGGSFPEQYF. CDR3 bases: TGTGCAAGTCGCTTAGGCGGGAGTTTCCCAGAGCAGTACTTC.

The chain has TRBV29-1 and TRBJ2-5; D possibly corresponds to TRBD2 (6 bases). This CDR3 spans 13 amino acids. The V gene lost 6 bases and the J gene lost 4 bases, with 15 bases spanning the gap. Germline V lookup: CDR1 SQVTM, CDR2 ANQGSEA. The CDR3 is CSVMDRGGETQYF. CDR3 nucleotide sequence: TGCAGCGTAATGGACCGGGGAGGAGAGACCCAGTACTTC.

This clone was seen just once. The chain recombines TRBV7-3 with TRBJ2-7; perhaps TRBD2 as D (5 bases). CDR1 SGHTA and CDR2 FQGTGA come from the germline V gene. Trimming cost V 3 bases and J 2 bases, with 11 bases left between them. This CDR3 spans 14 amino acids. CDR3 coding DNA: TGTGCCAGCAGCTTGGGAGCGGACCCCTACGAGCAGTACTTC. Translating it yields CASSLGADPYEQYF. The full variable domain, with the rest looked up from reference TRBV7-3 and TRBJ2-7, is GAGVSQTPSNKVTEKGKYVELRCDPISGHTALYWYRQSLGQGPEFLIYFQGTGAADDSGLPNDRFFAVRPEGSVSTLKIQRTERGDSAVYLCASSLGADPYEQYFGPGTRLTVT.

The chain carries TRBV28 and TRBJ1-2; D remains ambiguous. The CDR3 is 12 residues long. V lost 3 bases and J lost 8, with 10 bases in between. CDR1 is MDHEN, CDR2 SYDVKM, per germline. This CDR3 reads CASSLDAFGYTF. CDR3 coding DNA: TGTGCCAGCAGTTTGGACGCCTTCGGCTACACCTTC.

V is TRBV7-6 and J is TRBJ2-5; D gene unclear. Trimming removed 3 bases at V and 5 bases at J, with 10 bases between. The CDR3 is 13 amino acids. Germline V CDR1 and CDR2: SGHVS, FNYEAQ. The CDR3 is CASSLQVRETQYF. The DNA of the CDR3 is TGTGCCAGCAGCTTGCAAGTGCGGGAGACCCAGTACTTC.

The rearrangement uses TRBV15 and TRBJ2-7; perhaps TRBD1 as D (6 bases). The germline CDR1 and CDR2 sequences are LNHNV and YYDKDF (reference sequence). This CDR3 spans 16 amino acids. The V and J ends lost 0 bases and 3 bases respectively, with 15 bases between them. CDR3 amino acids: CATSREKLGQSYEQYF. In nucleotides, the CDR3 is TGTGCCACCAGCAGAGAGAAGCTAGGACAGAGCTACGAGCAGTACTTC. The full variable domain, in which reference TRBV15 and TRBJ2-7 provide the parts outside the CDR3, is DAMVIQNPRYQVTQFGKPVTLSCSQTLNHNVMYWYQQKSSQAPKLLFHYYDKDFNNEADTPDNFQSRRPNTSFCFLDIRSPGLGDTAMYLCATSREKLGQSYEQYFGPGTRLTVT.

This clone has just a few counts. The chain combines TRBV28 with TRBJ2-1; perhaps D is TRBD1 or TRBD2 (7 bases each). Germline CDR1 and CDR2: MDHEN and SYDVKM. The CDR3 loop spans 17 amino acids. The ends were cut back, 4 bases at V and 8 bases at J, with 24 bases in the middle. The CDR3 DNA follows: TGTGCCAGCAGTTCGATCCGGACAGGCCGCCGGGGGGATGAGCAGTTCTTC. This gives the protein CASSSIRTGRRGDEQFF.

The chain uses TRBV6-1 and TRBJ2-1, with a weak D call TRBD1 (6 bases). Germline CDR1 MNHNS, CDR2 SASEGT. The CDR3 is 12 residues long. The ends were cut back, 8 bases at V and 6 bases at J, with 11 bases in the middle. The CDR3 nucleotides read TGTGCCAGCTCACACAGGGTCAATGAGCAGTTCTTC. The encoded protein is CASSHRVNEQFF.

The V gene is TRBV6-5, the J gene TRBJ2-1; D remains unclear. V was pared by 4 bases and J by 10 bases, with 14 bases between. The CDR3 has 13 residues. In germline, CDR1 is MNHEY, CDR2 SVGAGI. CDR3 loop: CASSSGPVSEQFF. The CDR3 DNA reads as TGTGCCAGCAGTTCTGGGCCAGTCTCAGAGCAGTTCTTC.

For this clone: One end of the junction fails to match germline, which may point to a read error. The genes are TRBV6-5 and TRBJ1-1, with unresolved D. The CDR3 loop spans 12 amino acids. Per germline, CDR1 MNHEY and CDR2 SVGAGI. CDR3 coding DNA: TGTGCCATCAGTCTGGACCGGACTGAAGCTTTCTTT. This sequence encodes CAISLDRTEAFF.

V and J are TRBV7-9 and TRBJ1-2; no firm D call. The germline CDR1 and CDR2 sequences are SEHNR and FQNEAQ (reference sequence). Trimming took off 5 bases at V and 8 bases at J, with 15 bases between the two ends. This CDR3 has 13 amino acids. For the CDR3, the DNA is TGTGCCAGCAGCCCCGGCGGGGTGCAAGGCTACACCTTC. Encoded protein: CASSPGGVQGYTF.